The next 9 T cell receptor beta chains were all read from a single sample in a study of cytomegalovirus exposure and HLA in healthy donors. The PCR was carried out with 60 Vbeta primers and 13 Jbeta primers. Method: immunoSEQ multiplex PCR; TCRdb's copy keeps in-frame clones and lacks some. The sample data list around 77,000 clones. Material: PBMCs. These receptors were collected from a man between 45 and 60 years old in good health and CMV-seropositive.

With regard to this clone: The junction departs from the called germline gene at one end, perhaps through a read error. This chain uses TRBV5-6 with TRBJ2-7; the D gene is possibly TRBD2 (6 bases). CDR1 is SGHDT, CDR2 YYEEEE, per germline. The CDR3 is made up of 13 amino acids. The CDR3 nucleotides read TGTGCCGGCAGCCAGCGGGTCCTCTACGAGCAGTACTTC. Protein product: CAGSQRVLYEQYF.

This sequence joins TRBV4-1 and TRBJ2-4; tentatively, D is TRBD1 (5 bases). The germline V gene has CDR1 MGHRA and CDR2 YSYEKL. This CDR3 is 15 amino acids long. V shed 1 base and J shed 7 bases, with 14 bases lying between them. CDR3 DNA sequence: TGCGCCAGCAGCCAAGGTGGGCGGACACAGAACATTCAGTACTTC. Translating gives CASSQGGRTQNIQYF.

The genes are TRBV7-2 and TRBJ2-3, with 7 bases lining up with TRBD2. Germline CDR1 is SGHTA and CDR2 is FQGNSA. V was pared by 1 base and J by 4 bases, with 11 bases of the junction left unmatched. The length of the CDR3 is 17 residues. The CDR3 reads CASSLVNVGGRPDTQYF. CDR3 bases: TGTGCCAGCAGCTTAGTTAATGTGGGAGGGAGGCCAGATACGCAGTATTTT.

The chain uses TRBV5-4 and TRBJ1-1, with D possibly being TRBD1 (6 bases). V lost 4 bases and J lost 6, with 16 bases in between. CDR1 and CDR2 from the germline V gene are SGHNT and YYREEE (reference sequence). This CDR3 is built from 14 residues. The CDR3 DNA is TGTGCCAGCAGCCCGTCGGACAGATGGTCTGAAGCTTTCTTT. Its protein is CASSPSDRWSEAFF.

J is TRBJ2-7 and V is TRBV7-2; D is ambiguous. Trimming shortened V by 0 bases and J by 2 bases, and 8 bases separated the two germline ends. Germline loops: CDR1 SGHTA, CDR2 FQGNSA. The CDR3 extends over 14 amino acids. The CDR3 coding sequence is TGTGCCAGCAGCTTAGCGGTTGGGCCCTACGAGCAGTACGTC. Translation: CASSLAVGPYEQYV.

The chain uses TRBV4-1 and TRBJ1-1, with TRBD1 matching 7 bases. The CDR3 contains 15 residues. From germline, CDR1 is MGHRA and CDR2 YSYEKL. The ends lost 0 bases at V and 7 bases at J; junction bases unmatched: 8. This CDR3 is CASSQDHNRGLEAFF. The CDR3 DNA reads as TGCGCCAGCAGCCAAGATCATAACAGGGGCCTTGAAGCTTTCTTT.

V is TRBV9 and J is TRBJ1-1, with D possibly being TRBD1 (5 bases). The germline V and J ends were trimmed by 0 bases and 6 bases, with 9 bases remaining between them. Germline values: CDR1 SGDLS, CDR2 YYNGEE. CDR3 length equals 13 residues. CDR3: CASSVGGRAEAFF. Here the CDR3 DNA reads TGTGCCAGCAGCGTAGGCGGCAGGGCTGAAGCTTTCTTT.

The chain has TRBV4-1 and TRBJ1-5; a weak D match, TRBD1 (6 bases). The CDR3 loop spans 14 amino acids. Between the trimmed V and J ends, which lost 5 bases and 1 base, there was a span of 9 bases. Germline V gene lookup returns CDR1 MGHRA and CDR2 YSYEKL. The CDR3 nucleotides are TGCGCCAGCAGCTTACAGGGAAGCAATCAGCCCCAGCATTTT. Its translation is CASSLQGSNQPQHF.

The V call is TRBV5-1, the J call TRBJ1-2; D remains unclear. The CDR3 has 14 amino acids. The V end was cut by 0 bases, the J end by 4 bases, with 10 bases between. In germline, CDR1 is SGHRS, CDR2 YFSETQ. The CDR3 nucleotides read TGCGCCAGCAGCTTGGGGGCCGTACCCTATGGCTACACCTTC. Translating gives CASSLGAVPYGYTF.